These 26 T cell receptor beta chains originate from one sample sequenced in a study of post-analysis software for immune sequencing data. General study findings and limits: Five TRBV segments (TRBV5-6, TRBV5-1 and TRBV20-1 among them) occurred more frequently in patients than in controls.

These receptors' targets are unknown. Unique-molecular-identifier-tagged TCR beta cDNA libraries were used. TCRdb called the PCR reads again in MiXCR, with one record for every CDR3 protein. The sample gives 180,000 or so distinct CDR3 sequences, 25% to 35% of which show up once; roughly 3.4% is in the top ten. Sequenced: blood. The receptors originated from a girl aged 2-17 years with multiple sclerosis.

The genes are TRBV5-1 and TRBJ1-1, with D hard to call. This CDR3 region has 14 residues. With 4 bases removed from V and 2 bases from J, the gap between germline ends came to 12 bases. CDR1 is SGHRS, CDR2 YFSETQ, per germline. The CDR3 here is CASSILSENTEAFF. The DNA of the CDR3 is TGCGCCAGCAGCATCCTCTCGGAAAACACTGAAGCTTTCTTT.

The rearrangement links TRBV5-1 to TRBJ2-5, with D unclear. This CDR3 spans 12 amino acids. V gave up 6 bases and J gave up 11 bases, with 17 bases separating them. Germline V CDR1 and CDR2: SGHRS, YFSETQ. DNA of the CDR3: TGCGCCAGCACCCGAACCTTCAATGAGCAGTACTTC. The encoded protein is CASTRTFNEQYF.

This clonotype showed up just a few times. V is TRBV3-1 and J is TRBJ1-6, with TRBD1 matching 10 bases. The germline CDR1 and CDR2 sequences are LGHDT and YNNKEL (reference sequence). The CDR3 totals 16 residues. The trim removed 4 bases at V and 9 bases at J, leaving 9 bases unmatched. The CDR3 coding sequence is TGTGCCAGCAGCCGAACGACAGGGGGCTACGGTTCACCCCTCCACTTT. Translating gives CASSRTTGGYGSPLHF.

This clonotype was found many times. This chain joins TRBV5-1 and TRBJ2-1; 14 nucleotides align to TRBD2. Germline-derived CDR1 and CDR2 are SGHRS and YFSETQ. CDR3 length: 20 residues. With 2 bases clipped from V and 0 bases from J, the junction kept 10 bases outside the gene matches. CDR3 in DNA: TGCGCCAGCAGCTTTGAGGGACTAGCGGGAGAGGTGAGCTCCTACAATGAGCAGTTCTTC. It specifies CASSFEGLAGEVSSYNEQFF. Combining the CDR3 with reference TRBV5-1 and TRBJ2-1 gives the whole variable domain KAGVTQTPRYLIKTRGQQVTLSCSPISGHRSVSWYQQTPGQGLQFLFEYFSETQRNKGNFPGRFSGRQFSNSRSEMNVSTLELGDSALYLCASSFEGLAGEVSSYNEQFFGPGTRLTVL.

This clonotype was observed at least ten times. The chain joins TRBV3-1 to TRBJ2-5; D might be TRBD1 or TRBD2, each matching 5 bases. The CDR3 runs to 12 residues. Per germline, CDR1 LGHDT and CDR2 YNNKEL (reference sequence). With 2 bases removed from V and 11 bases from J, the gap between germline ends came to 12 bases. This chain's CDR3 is CASSQTRGEQYF. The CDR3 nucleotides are TGTGCCAGCAGCCAAACACGAGGGGAGCAGTACTTC.

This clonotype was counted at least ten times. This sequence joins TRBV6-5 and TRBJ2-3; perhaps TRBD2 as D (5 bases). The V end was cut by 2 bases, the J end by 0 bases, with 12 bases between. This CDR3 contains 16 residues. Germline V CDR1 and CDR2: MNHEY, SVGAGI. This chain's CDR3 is CASSYSGAISTDTQYF. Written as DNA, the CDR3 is TGTGCCAGCAGTTACAGCGGCGCAATTAGCACAGATACGCAGTATTTT.

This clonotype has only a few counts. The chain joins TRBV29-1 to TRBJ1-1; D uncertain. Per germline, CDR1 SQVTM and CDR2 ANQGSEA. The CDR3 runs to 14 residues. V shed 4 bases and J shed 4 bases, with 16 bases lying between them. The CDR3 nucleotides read TGCAGCGTTGGCTTTCTCGGGCCTTCCACTGAAGCTTTCTTT. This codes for CSVGFLGPSTEAFF.

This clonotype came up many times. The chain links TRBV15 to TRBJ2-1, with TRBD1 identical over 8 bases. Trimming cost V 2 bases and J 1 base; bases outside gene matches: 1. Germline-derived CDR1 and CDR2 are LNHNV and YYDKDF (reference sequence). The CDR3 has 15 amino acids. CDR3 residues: CATSRQGASYNEQFF. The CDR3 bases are TGTGCCACCAGCAGACAGGGGGCATCCTACAATGAGCAGTTCTTC.

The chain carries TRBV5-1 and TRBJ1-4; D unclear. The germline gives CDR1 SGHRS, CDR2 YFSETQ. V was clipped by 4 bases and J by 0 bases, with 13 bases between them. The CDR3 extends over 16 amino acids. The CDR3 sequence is CASSLPTSPTNEKLFF. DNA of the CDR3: TGCGCCAGCAGCCTGCCGACATCCCCAACTAATGAAAAACTGTTTTTT.

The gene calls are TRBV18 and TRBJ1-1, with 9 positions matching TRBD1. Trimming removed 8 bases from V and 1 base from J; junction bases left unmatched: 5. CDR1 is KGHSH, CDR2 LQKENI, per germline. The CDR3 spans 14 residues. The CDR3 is CASTGQGRNTEAFF. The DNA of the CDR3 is TGTGCCAGCACCGGACAGGGGCGGAACACTGAAGCTTTCTTT.

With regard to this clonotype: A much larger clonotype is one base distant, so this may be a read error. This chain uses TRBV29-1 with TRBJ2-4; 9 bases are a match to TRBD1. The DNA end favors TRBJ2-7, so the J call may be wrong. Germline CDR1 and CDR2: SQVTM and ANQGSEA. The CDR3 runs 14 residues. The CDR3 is CGVTGQGEVIEQYF. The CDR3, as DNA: TGCGGCGTCACGGGACAGGGTGAGGTTATCGAGCAGTACTTC.

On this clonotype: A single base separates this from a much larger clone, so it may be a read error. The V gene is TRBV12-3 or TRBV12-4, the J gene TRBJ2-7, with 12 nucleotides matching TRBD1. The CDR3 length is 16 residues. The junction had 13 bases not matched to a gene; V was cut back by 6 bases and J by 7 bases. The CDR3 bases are TGTGCCAGCAGCCTTTGGGGGACAGGGGGCTACAATGAGCAGTACTTC. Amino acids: CASSLWGTGGYNEQYF.

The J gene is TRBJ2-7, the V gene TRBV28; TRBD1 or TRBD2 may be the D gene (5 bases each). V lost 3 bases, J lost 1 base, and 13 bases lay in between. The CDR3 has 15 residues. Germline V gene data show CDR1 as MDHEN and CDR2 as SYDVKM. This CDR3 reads CASSFSGGPSYEQYF. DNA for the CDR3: TGTGCCAGCAGTTTTAGTGGGGGACCATCCTACGAGCAGTACTTC.

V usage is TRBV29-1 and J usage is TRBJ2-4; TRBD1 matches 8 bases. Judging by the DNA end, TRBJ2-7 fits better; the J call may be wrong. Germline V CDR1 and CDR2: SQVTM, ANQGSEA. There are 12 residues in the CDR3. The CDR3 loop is CSVRTGTYEQYF. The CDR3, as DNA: TGCAGCGTCCGGACAGGGACCTACGAGCAGTACTTC.

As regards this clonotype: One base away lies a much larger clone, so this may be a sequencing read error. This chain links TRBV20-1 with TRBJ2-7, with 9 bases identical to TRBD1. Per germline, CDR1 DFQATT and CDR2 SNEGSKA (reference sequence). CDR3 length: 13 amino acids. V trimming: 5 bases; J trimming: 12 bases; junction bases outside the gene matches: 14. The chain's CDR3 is CSAQDRGQETRYF. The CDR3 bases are TGCAGTGCTCAGGACAGGGGACAAGAGACCCGGTACTTC.

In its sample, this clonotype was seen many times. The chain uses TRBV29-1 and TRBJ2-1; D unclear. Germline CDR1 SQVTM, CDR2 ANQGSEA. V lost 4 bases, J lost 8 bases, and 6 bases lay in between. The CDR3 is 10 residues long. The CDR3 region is CSVGRDEQFF. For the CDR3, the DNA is TGCAGCGTTGGTAGGGATGAGCAGTTCTTC.

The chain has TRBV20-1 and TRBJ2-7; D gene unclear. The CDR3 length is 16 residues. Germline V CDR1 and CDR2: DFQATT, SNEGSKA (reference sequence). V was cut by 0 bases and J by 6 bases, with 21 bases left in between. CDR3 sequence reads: CSARDGSDRVLGEQYF. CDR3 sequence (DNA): TGCAGTGCTAGAGACGGAAGCGACCGGGTTTTGGGCGAGCAGTACTTC.

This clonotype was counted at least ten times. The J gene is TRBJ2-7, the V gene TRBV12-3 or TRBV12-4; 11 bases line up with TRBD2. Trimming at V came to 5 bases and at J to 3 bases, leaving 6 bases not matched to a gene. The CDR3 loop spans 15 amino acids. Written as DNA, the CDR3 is TGTGCCAGCAGTCCCCGGACTAGCGGGTACTACGAGCAGTACTTC. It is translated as CASSPRTSGYYEQYF.

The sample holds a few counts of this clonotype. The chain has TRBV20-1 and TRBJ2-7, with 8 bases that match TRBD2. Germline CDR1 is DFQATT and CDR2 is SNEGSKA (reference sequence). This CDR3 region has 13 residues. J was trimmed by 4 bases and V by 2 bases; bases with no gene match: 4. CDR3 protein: CSARRTSSYEQYF. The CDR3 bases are TGCAGTGCTAGACGGACTAGCAGTTACGAGCAGTACTTC.

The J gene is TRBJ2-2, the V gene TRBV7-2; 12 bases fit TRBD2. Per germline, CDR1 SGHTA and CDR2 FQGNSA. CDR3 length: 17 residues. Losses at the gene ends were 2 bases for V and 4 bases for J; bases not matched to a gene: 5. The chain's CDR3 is CASSLLASGRATGELFF. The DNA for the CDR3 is TGTGCCAGCAGCTTATTGGCTAGCGGGAGGGCCACCGGGGAGCTGTTTTTT.

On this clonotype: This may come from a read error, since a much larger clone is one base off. The CDR3 region is CASSPNRGRAGNERFF. CDR3 bases: TGTGCCAGCAGTCCCAATCGGGGGAGGGCCGGGAATGAGCGGTTCTTC. The chain links TRBV27 to TRBJ2-1; TRBD2 agrees at 7 bases. This CDR3 comprises 16 residues. Germline assignment: CDR1 MNHEY and CDR2 SMNVEV (reference sequence).

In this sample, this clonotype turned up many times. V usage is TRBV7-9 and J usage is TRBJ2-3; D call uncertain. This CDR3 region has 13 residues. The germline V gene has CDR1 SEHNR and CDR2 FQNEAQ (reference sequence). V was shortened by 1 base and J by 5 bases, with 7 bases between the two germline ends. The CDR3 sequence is CASSLVIGDTQYF. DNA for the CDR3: TGTGCCAGCAGCTTAGTCATCGGAGATACGCAGTATTTT. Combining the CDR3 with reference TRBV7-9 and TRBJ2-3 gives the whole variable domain DTGVSQNPRHKITKRGQNVTFRCDPISEHNRLYWYRQTLGQGPEFLTYFQNEAQLEKSRLLSDRFSAERPKGSFSTLEIQRTEQGDSAMYLCASSLVIGDTQYFGPGTRLTVL.

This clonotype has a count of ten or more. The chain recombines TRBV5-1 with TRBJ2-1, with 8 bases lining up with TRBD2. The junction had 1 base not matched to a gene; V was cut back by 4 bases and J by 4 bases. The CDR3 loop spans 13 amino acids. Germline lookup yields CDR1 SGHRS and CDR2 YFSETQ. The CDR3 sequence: CASSPGGYNEQFF. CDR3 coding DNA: TGCGCCAGCAGCCCGGGGGGGTACAATGAGCAGTTCTTC.

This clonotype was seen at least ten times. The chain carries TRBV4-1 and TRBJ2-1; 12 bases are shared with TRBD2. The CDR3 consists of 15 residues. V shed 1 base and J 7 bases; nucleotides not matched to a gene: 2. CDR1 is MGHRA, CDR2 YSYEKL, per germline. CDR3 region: CASSQGTSGANEQFF. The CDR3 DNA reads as TGCGCCAGCAGCCAAGGGACTAGCGGGGCAAATGAGCAGTTCTTC.

The CDR3 region has the DNA TGTGCCAGCAGTCCTCGGGACCTGTATACGCAGTATTTT. Its protein product is CASSPRDLYTQYF. The rearrangement joins TRBV28 to TRBJ2-3; D possibly uses TRBD1 or TRBD2 (5 bases each). Trimming shortened V by 5 bases and J by 7 bases, and 13 bases separated the two germline ends. The CDR3 totals 13 residues. Germline assignment: CDR1 MDHEN and CDR2 SYDVKM.

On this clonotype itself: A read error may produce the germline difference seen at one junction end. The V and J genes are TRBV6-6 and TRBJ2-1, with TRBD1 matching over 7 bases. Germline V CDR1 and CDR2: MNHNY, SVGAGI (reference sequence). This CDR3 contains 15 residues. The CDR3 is CVSRTAGGGSNEQFF. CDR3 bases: TGTGTCAGCAGGACCGCAGGGGGTGGTTCCAATGAGCAGTTCTTC.